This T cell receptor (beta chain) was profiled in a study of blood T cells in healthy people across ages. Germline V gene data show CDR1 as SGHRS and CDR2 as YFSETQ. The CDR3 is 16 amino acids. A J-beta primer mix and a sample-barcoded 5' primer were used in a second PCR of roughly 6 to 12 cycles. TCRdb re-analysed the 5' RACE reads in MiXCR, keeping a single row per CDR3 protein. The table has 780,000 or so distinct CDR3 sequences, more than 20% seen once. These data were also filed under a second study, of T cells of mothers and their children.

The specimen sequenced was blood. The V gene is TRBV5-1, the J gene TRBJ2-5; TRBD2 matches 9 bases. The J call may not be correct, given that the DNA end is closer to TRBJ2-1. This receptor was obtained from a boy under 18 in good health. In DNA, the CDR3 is TGCGCCAGCAGCCCGATAGCGGGAGTGGGGAACAATGAGCAGTTCTTC. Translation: CASSPIAGVGNNEQFF.